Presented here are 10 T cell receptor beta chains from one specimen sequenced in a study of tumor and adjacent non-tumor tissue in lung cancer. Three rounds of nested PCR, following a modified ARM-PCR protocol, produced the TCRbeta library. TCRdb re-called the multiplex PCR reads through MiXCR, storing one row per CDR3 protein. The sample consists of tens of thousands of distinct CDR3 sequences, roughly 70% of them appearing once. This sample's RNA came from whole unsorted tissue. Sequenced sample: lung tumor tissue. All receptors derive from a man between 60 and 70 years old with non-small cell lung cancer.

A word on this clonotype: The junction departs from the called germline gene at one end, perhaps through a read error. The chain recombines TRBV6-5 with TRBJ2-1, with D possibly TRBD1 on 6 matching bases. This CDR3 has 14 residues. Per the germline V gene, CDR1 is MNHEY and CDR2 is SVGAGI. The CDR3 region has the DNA TGTGCCTGCAGTTACTCAGGGGATGGCGGTGAGCAGTTCTTC. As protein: CACSYSGDGGEQFF.

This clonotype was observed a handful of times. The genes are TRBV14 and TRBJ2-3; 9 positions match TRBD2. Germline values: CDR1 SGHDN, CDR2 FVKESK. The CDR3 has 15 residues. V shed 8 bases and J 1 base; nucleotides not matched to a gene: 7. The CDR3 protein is CASCGGGAGTDTQYF. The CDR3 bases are TGTGCCAGCTGTGGCGGGGGGGCAGGCACAGATACGCAGTATTTT.

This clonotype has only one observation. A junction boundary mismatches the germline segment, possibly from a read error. CDR3: CVSTRPGKEIQYF. Written as DNA, the CDR3 is TGTGTCAGCACCCGCCCCGGGAAGGAGATCCAGTACTTC. The chain carries TRBV6-6 and TRBJ2-5; weak D call: TRBD2 (5 bases). CDR3 length: 13 amino acids. Germline CDR1 reads MNHNY; CDR2 reads SVGAGI (reference sequence).

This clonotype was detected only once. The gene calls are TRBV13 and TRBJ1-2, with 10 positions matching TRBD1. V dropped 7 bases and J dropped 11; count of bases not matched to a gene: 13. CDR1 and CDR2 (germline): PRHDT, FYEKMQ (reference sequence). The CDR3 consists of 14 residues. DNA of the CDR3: TGTGCCAGCACGGAGGACAGGGGGGTCTATTGTTACACCTTC. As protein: CASTEDRGVYCYTF.

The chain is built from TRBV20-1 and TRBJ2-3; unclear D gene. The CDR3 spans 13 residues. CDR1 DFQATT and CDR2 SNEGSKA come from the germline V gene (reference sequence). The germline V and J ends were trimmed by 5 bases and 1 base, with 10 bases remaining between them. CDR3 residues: CSAWSPGTDTQYF. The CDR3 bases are TGCAGTGCTTGGTCCCCGGGCACAGATACGCAGTATTTT.

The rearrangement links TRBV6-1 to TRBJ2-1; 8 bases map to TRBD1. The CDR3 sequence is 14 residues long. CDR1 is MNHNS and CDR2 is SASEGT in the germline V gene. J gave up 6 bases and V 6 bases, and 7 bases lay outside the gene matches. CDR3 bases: TGTGCCAGCAGCGGGGACAGGTGGTCCAATGAGCAGTTCTTC. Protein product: CASSGDRWSNEQFF.

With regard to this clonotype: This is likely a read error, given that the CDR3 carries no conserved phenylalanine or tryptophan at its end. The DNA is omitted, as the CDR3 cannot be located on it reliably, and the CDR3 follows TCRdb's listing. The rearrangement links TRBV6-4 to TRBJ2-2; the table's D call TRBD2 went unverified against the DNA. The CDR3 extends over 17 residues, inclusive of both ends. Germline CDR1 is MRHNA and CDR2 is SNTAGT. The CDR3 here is CASSRTSGGMNTGEPFS.

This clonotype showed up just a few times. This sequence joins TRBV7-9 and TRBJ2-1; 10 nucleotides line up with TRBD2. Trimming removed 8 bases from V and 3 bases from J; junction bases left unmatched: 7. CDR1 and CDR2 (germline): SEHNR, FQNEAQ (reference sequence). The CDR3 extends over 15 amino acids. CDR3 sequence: CASGIGTSDYNEQFF. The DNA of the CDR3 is TGTGCCAGCGGCATAGGGACTAGCGACTACAATGAGCAGTTCTTC.

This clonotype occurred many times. The CDR3 loop is CASSSQGARNSNQPQHF. In DNA form, the CDR3 reads TGCGCCAGCAGTTCGCAGGGGGCCCGGAATAGCAATCAGCCCCAGCATTTT. This chain joins TRBV5-1 and TRBJ1-5, with TRBD1 matching over 8 bases. V was pared by 5 bases and J by 0 bases, with 10 bases of the junction left unmatched. In germline, CDR1 is SGHRS, CDR2 YFSETQ. The CDR3 runs to 17 residues.

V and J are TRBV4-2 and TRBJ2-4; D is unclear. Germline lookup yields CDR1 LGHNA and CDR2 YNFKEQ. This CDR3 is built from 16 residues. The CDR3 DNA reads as TGTGCAAACAGCCAAGATGCAGTCCCCCCAGCGAACATTCAGTACTTC. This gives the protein CANSQDAVPPANIQYF.